The clone carrying this T cell receptor beta chain was counted only a few times. The entry originates in a study of T cells in Graves' hyperthyroidism and ophthalmopathy. V lost 2 bases to trimming and J lost 3 bases, with 7 bases between them. Germline-derived CDR1 and CDR2 are SGHTA and FQGTGA. The CDR3 length is 14 residues. From RNA transcripts, TCR beta CDR3 regions were amplified. A first-round RT-PCR of the TCR CDR3 used the HTBI primer set. Using its own MiXCR run on the multiplex PCR reads, TCRdb lists one record per CDR3 protein. In the table there are approximately 590,000 distinct CDR3 sequences, 46% of which are singletons. Patients were excluded because of uncontrolled infection, other autoimmune disease, pregnancy or lactation.

The chain combines TRBV7-3 with TRBJ2-2; no firm D call. Sequenced material: peripheral blood or thyroid tissue (not recorded which). This sequence was found in a woman between 18 and 30 years old with Graves' hyperthyroidism. The CDR3, as DNA: TGTGCCAGCAGCTTACAGTACTACACCGGGGAGCTGTTTTTT. This translates into CASSLQYYTGELFF.